These T cell receptor beta chains were read from a single sample in a study of memory CD4+ T cells and cytomegalovirus serostatus. The table came from immunoSEQ multiplex PCR; TCRdb's copy has only in-frame clones and leaves some out. The sample lists around 63,000 clones; over 70% were seen once. Sequencing was carried out using memory CD4+ T cells from blood. These receptors were obtained from an adult in good health and CMV-seronegative. Some clones in this sample may be carry-over from other donors' samples. CDR3s include the opening cysteine and the closing phenylalanine or tryptophan. The order of the fields is CDR3 length, D gene, clone size, V gene, J gene, CDR3 DNA, CDR3 protein. D genes are given only for firm matches. Expanded clones get a size class; other rows say once, few or many, or leave the size out.

len: 14; d_gene: TRBD1; abundance: few; v_gene: TRBV28; j_gene: TRBJ1-2; CDR3nt: TGTGCCAGCAGTTTACCGGACAGGGGTAGAGGCTACACCTTC; CDR3aa: CASSLPDRGRGYTF
len: 14; d_gene: .; abundance: few; v_gene: TRBV6-6; j_gene: TRBJ1-1; CDR3nt: TGTGCCAGCAGTAGCCAAGGGGGGAACACTGAAGCTTTCTTT; CDR3aa: CASSSQGGNTEAFF
len: 16; d_gene: .; abundance: .; v_gene: TRBV5-1; j_gene: TRBJ2-6; CDR3nt: TGCGCCAGCAGCTCAGACGGTTTCTCTGGGGCCAACGTCCTGACTTTC; CDR3aa: CASSSDGFSGANVLTF
len: 18; d_gene: TRBD1; abundance: .; v_gene: TRBV6-1; j_gene: TRBJ1-5; CDR3nt: TGTGCCAGCAGTGTAAGGGGGCCGAGGGTTTATAGCAATCAGCCCCAGCATTTT; CDR3aa: CASSVRGPRVYSNQPQHF
len: 14; d_gene: TRBD2; abundance: .; v_gene: TRBV28; j_gene: TRBJ2-2; CDR3nt: TGTGCCAGCAGTGCGGGGGATGGCACCGGGGAGCTGTTTTTT; CDR3aa: CASSAGDGTGELFF
len: 13; d_gene: .; abundance: few; v_gene: TRBV2; j_gene: TRBJ2-5; CDR3nt: TGTGCCAGCAGTGAAGGGACTTTAGAGACCCAGTACTTC; CDR3aa: CASSEGTLETQYF
len: 18; d_gene: .; abundance: .; v_gene: TRBV4-1; j_gene: TRBJ1-5; CDR3nt: TGCGCCAGCAGCCAAGATGCGGGGATCCTGAGTAGCAATCAGCCCCAGCATTTT; CDR3aa: CASSQDAGILSSNQPQHF
len: 14; d_gene: .; abundance: .; v_gene: TRBV5-1; j_gene: TRBJ1-4; CDR3nt: TGCGCCAGCAGCCCGGCCAGGGATGGGGGAAAACTGTTTTTT; CDR3aa: CASSPARDGGKLFF
len: 12; d_gene: .; abundance: .; v_gene: TRBV30; j_gene: TRBJ1-2; CDR3nt: TGTGCCTGGAGTGGACAGGTTGGAGGCTACACCTTC; CDR3aa: CAWSGQVGGYTF
len: 11; d_gene: .; abundance: .; v_gene: TRBV20-1; j_gene: TRBJ2-3; CDR3nt: TGCAGTGCTAGTGACTACCTAGCGCAGTATTTT; CDR3aa: CSASDYLAQYF
len: 15; d_gene: .; abundance: once; v_gene: TRBV6-5; j_gene: TRBJ2-1; CDR3nt: TGTGCCAGCAGTTACTCGGGGGGCGCAGGTAATGAGCAGTTCTTC; CDR3aa: CASSYSGGAGNEQFF
len: 14; d_gene: .; abundance: once; v_gene: TRBV7-2; j_gene: TRBJ2-3; CDR3nt: TGTGCCAGCAGCGTCAAGCGGTCCACAGATACGCAGTATTTT; CDR3aa: CASSVKRSTDTQYF
len: 14; d_gene: TRBD2; abundance: .; v_gene: TRBV5-1; j_gene: TRBJ2-7; CDR3nt: TGCGCCAGCAGCTTGCGTCTAGCGGGGGAAGAGCAGTACTTC; CDR3aa: CASSLRLAGEEQYF
len: 14; d_gene: .; abundance: .; v_gene: TRBV19; j_gene: TRBJ2-5; CDR3nt: TGTGCCAGTAGGGCCGGGCCCTCAGGGGAGACCCAGTACTTC; CDR3aa: CASRAGPSGETQYF
len: 13; d_gene: .; abundance: .; v_gene: TRBV7-6; j_gene: TRBJ2-2; CDR3nt: TGTGCCAGCAGGGCGGAGAACACCGGGGAGCTGTTTTTT; CDR3aa: CASRAENTGELFF
len: 19; d_gene: .; abundance: .; v_gene: TRBV5-6; j_gene: TRBJ2-2; CDR3nt: TGTGCCAGCAGCTACCCTCTTGGGTCGGCCGGCCAAACGGCCGGGGAGCTGTTTTTT; CDR3aa: CASSYPLGSAGQTAGELFF
len: 13; d_gene: TRBD1; abundance: .; v_gene: TRBV6-1; j_gene: TRBJ1-1; CDR3nt: TGTGCCAGCAGTTATTTCAGGGACAGGGAAGCTTTCTTT; CDR3aa: CASSYFRDREAFF
len: 14; d_gene: .; abundance: .; v_gene: TRBV4-1; j_gene: TRBJ2-2; CDR3nt: TGCGCCAGCAGCCTTGGACCCAATACGGGGGAGCTGTTTTTT; CDR3aa: CASSLGPNTGELFF
len: 15; d_gene: .; abundance: .; v_gene: TRBV9; j_gene: TRBJ2-5; CDR3nt: TGTGCCAGCAGCCAGACACCTGGGGTGGGGGAGACCCAGTACTTC; CDR3aa: CASSQTPGVGETQYF
len: 19; d_gene: TRBD2; abundance: .; v_gene: TRBV5-1; j_gene: TRBJ2-7; CDR3nt: TGCGCCAGCAGCCAAGCGGGGGGACTAGCGGGACCCGAGCGGTACGAGCAGTACTTC; CDR3aa: CASSQAGGLAGPERYEQYF
len: 14; d_gene: .; abundance: .; v_gene: TRBV6-1; j_gene: TRBJ2-7; CDR3nt: TGTGCCAGCAGTGAAGCTGCAGGGCCCTACGAGCAGTACTTC; CDR3aa: CASSEAAGPYEQYF
len: 11; d_gene: .; abundance: .; v_gene: TRBV6-1; j_gene: TRBJ1-2; CDR3nt: TGTGCCAGCAGTCTTCAGAGGGGCTACACCTTC; CDR3aa: CASSLQRGYTF
len: 17; d_gene: TRBD2; abundance: .; v_gene: TRBV25-1; j_gene: TRBJ2-1; CDR3nt: TGTGCCAGTACCGGGACTAGCGGGAGACGCTCCTACAATGAGCAGTTCTTC; CDR3aa: CASTGTSGRRSYNEQFF
len: 14; d_gene: .; abundance: few; v_gene: TRBV5-6; j_gene: TRBJ2-7; CDR3nt: TGTGCCAGCAGTCTCCTCCAGGGGACCTACGAGCAGTACTTC; CDR3aa: CASSLLQGTYEQYF
len: 14; d_gene: .; abundance: once; v_gene: TRBV27; j_gene: TRBJ1-2; CDR3nt: TGTGCCAGCAGTTTAGGGGGGCTCCCCTATGGCTACACCTTC; CDR3aa: CASSLGGLPYGYTF
len: 17; d_gene: .; abundance: .; v_gene: TRBV4-3; j_gene: TRBJ1-2; CDR3nt: TGCGCCAGCAGCCGGACCATGGGGGTTCCTCTTGGCTATGGCTACACCTTC; CDR3aa: CASSRTMGVPLGYGYTF
len: 13; d_gene: TRBD1; abundance: .; v_gene: TRBV6-5; j_gene: TRBJ1-2; CDR3nt: TGTGCCAGCAACGCAGGGGGCGGTTATGGCTACACCTTC; CDR3aa: CASNAGGGYGYTF
len: 15; d_gene: .; abundance: .; v_gene: TRBV5-4; j_gene: TRBJ1-4; CDR3nt: TGTGCCAGCAGCTTCGGGGGGGCGGTTGGTGAAAAACTGTTTTTT; CDR3aa: CASSFGGAVGEKLFF
len: 14; d_gene: .; abundance: few; v_gene: TRBV2; j_gene: TRBJ2-5; CDR3nt: TGTGCCAGCAGTGACTGGACCAAAAGAGAGACCCAGTACTTC; CDR3aa: CASSDWTKRETQYF
len: 13; d_gene: TRBD1; abundance: once; v_gene: TRBV27; j_gene: TRBJ2-1; CDR3nt: TGTGCCACCCGAAGGACAGGGAACAATGAGCAGTTCTTC; CDR3aa: CATRRTGNNEQFF
len: 14; d_gene: .; abundance: .; v_gene: TRBV5-1; j_gene: TRBJ2-1; CDR3nt: TGCGCCAGCAGCCAAGCGCAGACCTACAATGAGCAGTTCTTC; CDR3aa: CASSQAQTYNEQFF
len: 12; d_gene: .; abundance: .; v_gene: TRBV28; j_gene: TRBJ1-1; CDR3nt: TGTGCCAGCACTACAACGCTGGGGAAGGCTTTCTTT; CDR3aa: CASTTTLGKAFF
len: 17; d_gene: TRBD2; abundance: once; v_gene: TRBV4-1; j_gene: TRBJ2-2; CDR3nt: TGCGCCAGCAGCCAACCCTTAGCGGGGGCCTCCACCGGGGAGCTGTTTTTT; CDR3aa: CASSQPLAGASTGELFF
len: 18; d_gene: .; abundance: once; v_gene: TRBV29-1; j_gene: TRBJ2-6; CDR3nt: TGCAGCGTTGAGTCAAGGGGGCGGGGCCGGAGCGGGGCCAACGTCCTGACTTTC; CDR3aa: CSVESRGRGRSGANVLTF
len: 19; d_gene: .; abundance: .; v_gene: TRBV9; j_gene: TRBJ1-3; CDR3nt: TGTGCCAGCAGCGCCGGTGGAAGGGGCTACCTAAAATCTGGAAACACCATATATTTT; CDR3aa: CASSAGGRGYLKSGNTIYF
len: 13; d_gene: .; abundance: once; v_gene: TRBV6-5; j_gene: TRBJ1-1; CDR3nt: TGTGCCAGCAGCCGGGTGGAGAACACTGAAGCTTTCTTT; CDR3aa: CASSRVENTEAFF
len: 15; d_gene: TRBD2; abundance: .; v_gene: TRBV4-3; j_gene: TRBJ2-7; CDR3nt: TGCGCCAGCAGCCAAGAGGGACTAGCGTCCTACGAGCAGTACTTC; CDR3aa: CASSQEGLASYEQYF
len: 14; d_gene: .; abundance: few; v_gene: TRBV6-1; j_gene: TRBJ1-1; CDR3nt: TGTGCCAGCCTACTAGGGGGGGCAAACACTGAAGCTTTCTTT; CDR3aa: CASLLGGANTEAFF
len: 13; d_gene: .; abundance: once; v_gene: TRBV2; j_gene: TRBJ1-2; CDR3nt: TGTGCCAGCCACCCAGGCCTAAACTATGGCTACACCTTC; CDR3aa: CASHPGLNYGYTF
len: 16; d_gene: TRBD2; abundance: .; v_gene: TRBV7-8; j_gene: TRBJ2-2; CDR3nt: TGTGCCAGCAGCCCCCAGACTAGCGGAAACACCGGGGAGCTGTTTTTT; CDR3aa: CASSPQTSGNTGELFF
len: 16; d_gene: .; abundance: .; v_gene: TRBV4-1; j_gene: TRBJ1-2; CDR3nt: TGCGCCAGCAGCCAAGAAGAGTTAGCGGTACTCTATGGCTACACCTTC; CDR3aa: CASSQEELAVLYGYTF
len: 14; d_gene: .; abundance: .; v_gene: TRBV5-5; j_gene: TRBJ2-1; CDR3nt: TGTGCCAGCAGCTTGGGGCCGTCCTTGGGTGAGCAGTTCTTC; CDR3aa: CASSLGPSLGEQFF
len: 14; d_gene: .; abundance: .; v_gene: TRBV5-6; j_gene: TRBJ1-1; CDR3nt: TGTGCCAGCAGCTTGCAGGGGTTCAAGGATGAAGCTTTCTTT; CDR3aa: CASSLQGFKDEAFF
len: 11; d_gene: .; abundance: .; v_gene: TRBV29-1; j_gene: TRBJ2-7; CDR3nt: TGCAGCGTTTCCATAGCCGGCGAGCAGTACTTC; CDR3aa: CSVSIAGEQYF
len: 15; d_gene: TRBD2; abundance: .; v_gene: TRBV7-2; j_gene: TRBJ2-5; CDR3nt: TGTGCCAGCAGCTTAGGACTAGCTCTTCAAGAGACCCAGTACTTC; CDR3aa: CASSLGLALQETQYF
len: 12; d_gene: .; abundance: .; v_gene: TRBV12-5; j_gene: TRBJ2-4; CDR3nt: TGTGCTAGTGGTATTGCCAAAAACATTCAGTACTTC; CDR3aa: CASGIAKNIQYF
len: 16; d_gene: TRBD2; abundance: .; v_gene: TRBV14; j_gene: TRBJ2-5; CDR3nt: TGTGCCAGCAGCCCTATACAGAGCGGGAGCCGAAAGACCCAGTACTTC; CDR3aa: CASSPIQSGSRKTQYF
len: 17; d_gene: TRBD2; abundance: .; v_gene: TRBV28; j_gene: TRBJ2-3; CDR3nt: TGTGCCAGCAGTCCCACGCGCGGGGGGCCCAACACAGATACGCAGTATTTT; CDR3aa: CASSPTRGGPNTDTQYF
len: 13; d_gene: TRBD1; abundance: few; v_gene: TRBV6-6; j_gene: TRBJ1-2; CDR3nt: TGTGCCAGTACAGTGACAGGGAACTATGGCTACACCTTC; CDR3aa: CASTVTGNYGYTF
len: 14; d_gene: TRBD1; abundance: .; v_gene: TRBV11-3; j_gene: TRBJ2-3; CDR3nt: TGTGCCAGCAGCTCGGGACAGGTTGCAGATACGCAGTATTTT; CDR3aa: CASSSGQVADTQYF
len: 11; d_gene: .; abundance: once; v_gene: TRBV20-1; j_gene: TRBJ1-2; CDR3nt: TGCAGTGCAATTCGCGGAGCTGACTACACCTTC; CDR3aa: CSAIRGADYTF
len: 15; d_gene: TRBD2; abundance: few; v_gene: TRBV6-6; j_gene: TRBJ2-2; CDR3nt: TGTGCCAGCTGGCGCGGGGGGAAGAACACCGGGGAGCTGTTTTTT; CDR3aa: CASWRGGKNTGELFF
len: 14; d_gene: TRBD1; abundance: once; v_gene: TRBV5-1; j_gene: TRBJ1-1; CDR3nt: TGCGCCAGCAGCGGAACAGGGGAAAGCACTGAAGCTTTCTTT; CDR3aa: CASSGTGESTEAFF
len: 14; d_gene: .; abundance: .; v_gene: TRBV6-5; j_gene: TRBJ1-1; CDR3nt: TGTGCCAGCAGTTTCAGCCTCGGAGGGACTGAAGCTTTCTTT; CDR3aa: CASSFSLGGTEAFF
len: 15; d_gene: TRBD1; abundance: .; v_gene: TRBV6-1; j_gene: TRBJ1-1; CDR3nt: TGTGCCAGCAGTTTTCGGGACAGGGGGAACACTGAAGCTTTCTTT; CDR3aa: CASSFRDRGNTEAFF
len: 12; d_gene: .; abundance: .; v_gene: TRBV28; j_gene: TRBJ1-1; CDR3nt: TGTGCCAGCAGTCCGCTGAACACTGAAGCTTTCTTT; CDR3aa: CASSPLNTEAFF
len: 16; d_gene: TRBD2; abundance: .; v_gene: TRBV7-8; j_gene: TRBJ2-1; CDR3nt: TGTGCCAGCAGCTTATATCGGATAGCGGGAGGGTATGAGCAGTTCTTC; CDR3aa: CASSLYRIAGGYEQFF